The 20 T cell receptor beta chains in this list originate from one sample, sequenced in a study of blood T cell repertoires in COVID-19. Using immunoSEQ multiplex PCR, the repertoire was profiled, and TCRdb retains in-frame clones only, with some absent. The sample holds a few hundred thousand clones, around 88% seen once. Sequencing input: peripheral blood. The receptor source for this set is a woman younger than 45 with COVID-19, enrolled during active disease.

The chain uses TRBV6-6 and TRBJ1-5; perhaps TRBD1 as D (6 bases). This CDR3 has 16 amino acids. V gave up 7 bases and J gave up 2 bases, with 18 bases separating them. Per germline, CDR1 MNHNY and CDR2 SVGAGI (reference sequence). In nucleotides, the CDR3 is TGTGCCAGCACCCACTCACAGGGATATGGCAATCAGCCCCAGCATTTT. It codes for CASTHSQGYGNQPQHF.

This clone was seen a single time. J is TRBJ2-1 and V is TRBV24-1; 8 bases agree with TRBD1. There are 15 residues in the CDR3. Germline assignment: CDR1 KGHDR and CDR2 SFDVKD. Trimming at V came to 3 bases and at J to 5 bases, leaving 5 bases not matched to a gene. The CDR3 DNA follows: TGTGCCACCAGTGATCCCGGGACAGGCCACAATGAGCAGTTCTTC. Its translation is CATSDPGTGHNEQFF.

The chain carries TRBV7-2 and TRBJ2-2, with a possible D match to TRBD1 (6 bases). V lost 1 base and J 6 bases, leaving 18 bases between the germline ends. The CDR3 consists of 17 residues. Germline V gene data show CDR1 as SGHTA and CDR2 as FQGNSA. The CDR3 DNA follows: TGTGCCAGCAGCTTAGACAGGGCTCTGAGGCGGGCCGGGGAGCTGTTTTTT. Translated: CASSLDRALRRAGELFF.

The chain has TRBV7-9 and TRBJ1-6; 8 nucleotides line up with TRBD1. CDR1 and CDR2 from the germline V gene are SEHNR and FQNEAQ (reference sequence). The V gene end was trimmed by 5 bases and the J gene end by 8 bases; junction bases not matched to a gene: 17. The CDR3 extends over 18 amino acids. Here the CDR3 reads CASSHPPTGVIGDSPLHF. The CDR3 coding sequence is TGTGCCAGCAGCCACCCCCCGACAGGGGTAATCGGAGATTCACCCCTCCACTTT.

This clone was observed a single time. The chain recombines TRBV2 with TRBJ1-4; D is possibly TRBD1 (6 bases). The CDR3 runs 15 residues. V dropped 4 bases and J dropped 1 base, with 10 bases sitting between them. The germline gives CDR1 SNHLY, CDR2 FYNNEI. In DNA, the CDR3 is TGTGCCAGCAGTGCTCAGGGGTTAACTAATGAAAAACTGTTTTTT. It codes for CASSAQGLTNEKLFF.

This clone was picked up one time. The chain couples TRBV11-3 to TRBJ1-1; tentatively, D is TRBD1 (5 bases). CDR3 length: 14 residues. Deletions cut 2 bases from V and 3 bases from J, with 10 bases between. Germline V gene lookup returns CDR1 SGHNT and CDR2 YENEEA. The CDR3 loop is CASSLQGGDTEAFF. CDR3 sequence (DNA): TGTGCCAGCAGCTTACAGGGAGGGGACACTGAAGCTTTCTTT.

The rearrangement uses TRBV4-3 and TRBJ1-1, with a possible D match to TRBD1 (5 bases). With 1 base removed from V and 6 bases from J, the gap between germline ends came to 12 bases. The CDR3 has 14 amino acids. CDR1 and CDR2 (germline): LGHNA, YSLEER. The CDR3 region is CASSQVGGGSEAFF. The CDR3 bases are TGCGCCAGCAGCCAAGTTGGCGGGGGATCTGAAGCTTTCTTT.

This chain links TRBV9 with TRBJ2-1; a weak D match, TRBD2 (5 bases). V lost 7 bases and J 0 bases, leaving 11 bases between the germline ends. Germline assignment: CDR1 SGDLS and CDR2 YYNGEE. The CDR3 spans 14 residues. CDR3 DNA sequence: TGTGCCAGCTCTTACCGGGGCTCCTACAATGAGCAGTTCTTC. It encodes CASSYRGSYNEQFF.

The chain links TRBV27 to TRBJ1-2; 9 bases map to TRBD1. The CDR3 is made up of 19 amino acids. V shed 0 bases, J shed 4 bases, and the junction held 15 bases outside the gene matches. Germline assignment: CDR1 MNHEY and CDR2 SMNVEV (reference sequence). CDR3 loop: CASSLSRPGTGRLGYGYTF. The DNA for the CDR3 is TGTGCCAGCAGTTTATCAAGACCCGGGACAGGGAGGTTAGGCTATGGCTACACCTTC.

The CDR3 reads CASATDYEQYF. CDR3 DNA sequence: TGTGCCAGTGCAACAGACTACGAGCAGTACTTC. The gene calls are TRBV2 and TRBJ2-7; the D is unclear. CDR1 and CDR2 from the germline V gene are SNHLY and FYNNEI. The ends were cut back, 9 bases at V and 3 bases at J, with 9 bases in the middle. This CDR3 is built from 11 residues.

The V gene is TRBV27, the J gene TRBJ2-1; D is unresolved. CDR1 MNHEY and CDR2 SMNVEV come from the germline V gene (reference sequence). This CDR3 region has 11 residues. The germline V and J ends were trimmed by 8 bases and 4 bases, with 6 bases remaining between them. DNA for the CDR3: TGTGCCAGCGGAGTTTACAATGAGCAGTTCTTC. Protein: CASGVYNEQFF.

The chain carries TRBV7-9 and TRBJ2-1, with 8 nucleotides matching TRBD1. Germline V gene lookup returns CDR1 SEHNR and CDR2 FQNEAQ (reference sequence). The CDR3 loop spans 14 amino acids. V dropped 6 bases and J dropped 10; count of bases not matched to a gene: 11. The CDR3, as DNA: TGTGCCAGCAGGTCAGGACAGGGTTTCGGGGAGCAGTTCTTC. Its translation: CASRSGQGFGEQFF.

The chain links TRBV4-3 to TRBJ2-4, with 7 bases that match TRBD2. V gave up 0 bases and J gave up 3 bases; unmatched junction bases: 14. Germline V CDR1 and CDR2: LGHNA, YSLEER. CDR3 size: 19 residues. CDR3 nucleotide sequence: TGCGCCAGCAGCCAAGATCGGGGAAGCAGCGGGGTCGTCAAAAACATTCAGTACTTC. It is translated as CASSQDRGSSGVVKNIQYF.

The CDR3 sequence is CASSLGQGRNTIYF. Here the CDR3 DNA reads TGTGCCAGCTCACTCGGACAGGGGAGAAACACCATATATTTT. The V call is TRBV18, the J call TRBJ1-3; 9 bases match TRBD1. The CDR3 contains 14 residues. Germline assignment: CDR1 KGHSH and CDR2 LQKENI. The V segment lost 4 bases and the J segment 5 bases; nucleotides outside the gene matches: 3.

This chain joins TRBV6-5 and TRBJ1-1, with D tentatively TRBD1 (5 bases). The CDR3 has 15 amino acids. Germline CDR1 reads MNHEY; CDR2 reads SVGAGI. V was trimmed by 1 base and J by 3 bases, leaving 12 bases between them. The CDR3 bases are TGTGCCAGCAGTTACTTCACCTTAGGGGACACTGAAGCTTTCTTT. This sequence encodes CASSYFTLGDTEAFF.

As for this clone: An end of the junction does not agree with germline; a read error may underlie this. The CDR3 loop reads CATSDLPGQVLYF. In nucleotides, the CDR3 is TGTGCCACCAGTGATCTCCCGGGACAGGTTTTATATTTT. This chain uses TRBV24-1 with TRBJ1-5; TRBD1 matches 8 bases. CDR3 length: 13 amino acids. Germline CDR1 reads KGHDR; CDR2 reads SFDVKD.

The table lists this clone with a count of one. The chain couples TRBV29-1 to TRBJ1-2, with 7 positions matching TRBD1. The V gene's germline CDR1 is SQVTM and CDR2 ANQGSEA. With 6 bases clipped from V and 2 bases from J, the junction kept 6 bases outside the gene matches. The CDR3 spans 13 residues. Here the CDR3 reads CSVRGGQNYGYTF. The CDR3 DNA follows: TGCAGCGTCCGAGGGGGCCAGAACTATGGCTACACCTTC.

This clone appeared a single time. This rearrangement joins TRBV24-1 to TRBJ2-1, with 12 bases lining up with TRBD2. The CDR3 is 16 residues long. Looked up from germline, CDR1 is KGHDR and CDR2 is SFDVKD. Trimming cost V 6 bases and J 4 bases; bases outside gene matches: 6. The DNA of the CDR3 is TGTGCCACCAGTCCAAGGACTAGCGGGATTTACAATGAGCAGTTCTTC. As protein: CATSPRTSGIYNEQFF.

The chain carries TRBV7-2 and TRBJ1-2; D perhaps matches TRBD1 (6 bases). Germline CDR1 is SGHTA and CDR2 is FQGNSA. The length of the CDR3 is 13 residues. V lost 6 bases, J lost 8 bases, and 16 bases lay in between. The CDR3 region is CASRSRQAGGYTF. The CDR3 DNA is TGTGCCAGCAGATCCCGACAGGCTGGAGGCTACACCTTC.

The J gene is TRBJ2-1, the V gene TRBV6-5; 7 positions agree with TRBD2. Germline loops: CDR1 MNHEY, CDR2 SVGAGI. There are 12 residues in the CDR3. J was trimmed by 7 bases and V by 5 bases; bases with no gene match: 2. CDR3 in DNA: TGTGCCAGCAGTCTCGGGGGGAATGAGCAGTTCTTC. Amino acid sequence: CASSLGGNEQFF.